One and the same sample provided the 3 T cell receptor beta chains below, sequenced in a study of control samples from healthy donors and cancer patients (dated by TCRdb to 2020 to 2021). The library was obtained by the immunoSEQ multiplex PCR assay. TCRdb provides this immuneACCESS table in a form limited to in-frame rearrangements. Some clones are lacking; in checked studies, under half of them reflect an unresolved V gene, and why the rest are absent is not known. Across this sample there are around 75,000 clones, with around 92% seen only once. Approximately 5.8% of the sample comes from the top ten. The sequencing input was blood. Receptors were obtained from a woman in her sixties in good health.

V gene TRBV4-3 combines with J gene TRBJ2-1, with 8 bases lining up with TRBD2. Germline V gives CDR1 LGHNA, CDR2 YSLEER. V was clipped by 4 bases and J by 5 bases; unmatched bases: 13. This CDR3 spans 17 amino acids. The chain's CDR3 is CASSRGLGGRIHNEQFF. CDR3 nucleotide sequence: TGCGCCAGCAGCCGCGGACTAGGCGGGAGGATACACAATGAGCAGTTCTTC.

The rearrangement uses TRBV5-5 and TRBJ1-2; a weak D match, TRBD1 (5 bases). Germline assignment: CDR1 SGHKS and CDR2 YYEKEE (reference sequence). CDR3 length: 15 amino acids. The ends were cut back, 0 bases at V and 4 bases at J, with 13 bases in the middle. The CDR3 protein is CASSLGQGEIYGYTF. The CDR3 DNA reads TGTGCCAGCAGCTTGGGGCAGGGAGAGATCTATGGCTACACCTTC.

Here the CDR3 DNA reads TGCGCCAGCAGCCCCAGGGTGGGCCAGGGCGGGGAGCTGTTTTTT. It yields the protein CASSPRVGQGGELFF. J is TRBJ2-2 and V is TRBV5-1; D might be TRBD1 (5 bases). There are 15 residues in the CDR3. Deletions cut 4 bases from V and 7 bases from J, with 17 bases between. Per germline, CDR1 SGHRS and CDR2 YFSETQ.